Below are 21 T cell receptor beta chains sequenced from a single sample in a study of shared clonotypes between healthy human individuals. The repertoire was sequenced with immunoSEQ multiplex PCR; TCRdb's copy has only in-frame clones and lacks some. Here the sample spans a few hundred thousand clones, roughly 96% being singletons. Sequenced: memory CD8+ T cells sorted from blood. Specified subset: CD45RO+ cells pooled with CCR7-negative TemRA cells. The receptors derive from a man aged 30-40 years in good health.

V and J are TRBV28 and TRBJ2-7, with D perhaps TRBD1 (5 bases). Germline-derived CDR1 and CDR2 are MDHEN and SYDVKM. V was pared by 6 bases and J by 2 bases, with 11 bases between. The CDR3 loop spans 13 amino acids. The CDR3 protein is CASRSTVTYEQYF. The CDR3 nucleotides are TGTGCCAGCAGATCGACAGTAACCTACGAGCAGTACTTC.

The CDR3 DNA follows: TGTGCCAGCTCAGGCCAAGAGACCCAGTACTTC. This sequence encodes CASSGQETQYF. The chain uses TRBV18 and TRBJ2-5; D ambiguous. Germline CDR1 KGHSH, CDR2 LQKENI. V dropped 5 bases and J dropped 1 base, with 2 bases sitting between them. This CDR3 spans 11 amino acids.

This chain links TRBV5-7 with TRBJ2-3; TRBD2 agrees at 9 bases. TRBV5-7 is placed among ORFs of uncertain function. The CDR3 runs to 17 residues. Trimming took 3 bases from V and 2 from J; bases not matched to a gene: 10. The CDR3 loop reads CASSWNRAGGHTDTQYF. CDR3 DNA sequence: TGTGCCAGCAGCTGGAATCGAGCGGGAGGACACACAGATACGCAGTATTTT.

The rearrangement joins TRBV10-1 to TRBJ2-7; 7 bases match TRBD1. V was clipped by 1 base and J by 4 bases; unmatched bases: 7. Germline values: CDR1 WNHNN, CDR2 SYGVQD (reference sequence). This CDR3 spans 15 amino acids. CDR3 region: CASSELLQGSYEQYF. CDR3 sequence (DNA): TGCGCCAGCAGTGAGTTACTACAGGGGAGTTACGAGCAGTACTTC.

This clone has a single count. V is TRBV20-1 and J is TRBJ2-7, with D unresolved. CDR1 and CDR2 (germline): DFQATT, SNEGSKA (reference sequence). Trimming removed 6 bases at V and 6 bases at J, with 12 bases between. The CDR3 length is 11 residues. The CDR3 DNA sequence: TGCAGTGCCTTACTTGCTCTCGAGCAGTACTTC. Its translation is CSALLALEQYF.

V is TRBV6-5 and J is TRBJ2-1; no clear D. From germline, CDR1 is MNHEY and CDR2 SVGAGI. Trimming left V 2 bases short and J 0 bases short, with 11 bases between. This CDR3 contains 16 residues. The CDR3 is CASSYATVSSYNEQFF. In DNA, the CDR3 is TGTGCCAGCAGTTACGCGACGGTGAGCTCCTACAATGAGCAGTTCTTC.

The CDR3: CASSRGDRVATGELFF. The CDR3 DNA sequence: TGCGCCAGCAGCCGAGGGGACAGGGTGGCCACCGGGGAGCTGTTTTTT. The chain is built from TRBV5-1 and TRBJ2-2; 9 nucleotides align to TRBD1. Germline CDR1 and CDR2: SGHRS and YFSETQ. V dropped 4 bases and J dropped 4; count of bases not matched to a gene: 8. The CDR3 sequence is 16 residues long. Using reference TRBV5-1 and TRBJ2-2 for the parts outside the CDR3, the full variable domain is KAGVTQTPRYLIKTRGQQVTLSCSPISGHRSVSWYQQTPGQGLQFLFEYFSETQRNKGNFPGRFSGRQFSNSRSEMNVSTLELGDSALYLCASSRGDRVATGELFFGEGSRLTVL.

The V and J genes are TRBV28 and TRBJ2-6, with 8 positions matching TRBD2. This CDR3 is 15 amino acids long. After removal of 7 bases from V and 5 bases from J, the junction contained 7 bases not matched to a gene. CDR1 is MDHEN and CDR2 is SYDVKM in the germline V gene. CDR3 DNA: TGTGCCAGCATCCGACGGGGGGGCTGGGCCAACGTCCTGACTTTC. Residues: CASIRRGGWANVLTF. Combining the CDR3 with reference TRBV28 and TRBJ2-6 gives the whole variable domain DVKVTQSSRYLVKRTGEKVFLECVQDMDHENMFWYRQDPGLGLRLIYFSYDVKMKEKGDIPEGYSVSREKKERFSLILESASTNQTSMYLCASIRRGGWANVLTFGAGSRLTVL.

This clone was picked up one time. The chain uses TRBV5-4 and TRBJ2-5; no firm D call. Germline lookup yields CDR1 SGHNT and CDR2 YYREEE (reference sequence). The CDR3 has 18 amino acids. V lost 0 bases and J 0 bases, leaving 18 bases between the germline ends. For the CDR3, the DNA is TGTGCCAGCAGCTTGGGACGAGCGTCTGGCCTGTACCAAGAGACCCAGTACTTC. It encodes CASSLGRASGLYQETQYF.

Notes on this clone: The identical CDR3 is also encoded by other nucleotide sequences in the sample. J is TRBJ1-5 and V is TRBV18; D unresolved. Germline CDR1 and CDR2: KGHSH and LQKENI. The CDR3 runs to 13 residues. Trimming took 2 bases from V and 1 from J, leaving 3 bases between them. In nucleotides, the CDR3 is TGTGCCAGCTCACCAGGGAGCAATCAGCCCCAGCATTTT. It specifies CASSPGSNQPQHF.

This rearrangement joins TRBV27 to TRBJ2-7; 8 nucleotides agree with TRBD1. CDR1 MNHEY and CDR2 SMNVEV come from the germline V gene (reference sequence). V lost 2 bases and J lost 0; bases outside the gene matches: 3. This CDR3 has 15 residues. The CDR3 coding sequence is TGTGCCAGCAGTTTACAGGGGGCGAGCTCCTACGAGCAGTACTTC. Its protein product is CASSLQGASSYEQYF.

The gene calls are TRBV14 and TRBJ2-7, with D perhaps TRBD2 (5 bases). This CDR3 has 19 amino acids. The germline V gene has CDR1 SGHDN and CDR2 FVKESK. The V end lost 4 bases, the J end lost 4 bases, and 29 bases lay between the germline ends. The CDR3 reads CASSRIPSRGRPHNYEQYF. The CDR3 nucleotides are TGTGCCAGCAGCCGGATCCCGTCACGGGGTCGGCCCCACAATTACGAGCAGTACTTC. Combining the CDR3 with reference TRBV14 and TRBJ2-7 gives the whole variable domain EAGVTQFPSHSVIEKGQTVTLRCDPISGHDNLYWYRRVMGKEIKFLLHFVKESKQDESGMPNNRFLAERTGGTYSTLKVQPAELEDSGVYFCASSRIPSRGRPHNYEQYFGPGTRLTVT.

This chain connects TRBV5-6 to TRBJ1-2; 8 nucleotides line up with TRBD1. Trimming removed 3 bases from V and 8 bases from J; junction bases left unmatched: 9. Germline values: CDR1 SGHDT, CDR2 YYEEEE. The CDR3 has 14 residues. The chain's CDR3 is CASSSLTGEGGYTF. The CDR3 DNA is TGTGCCAGCAGCTCCCTGACAGGGGAAGGAGGCTACACCTTC.

The count of this clone is one. The chain is built from TRBV10-3 and TRBJ2-1; D uncertain. There are 18 residues in the CDR3. V dropped 0 bases and J dropped 10 bases, with 25 bases sitting between them. Germline assignment: CDR1 ENHRY and CDR2 SYGVKD. The CDR3 coding sequence is TGTGCCATCAGTGAGTCCTCGCGTAGCATGTGGGATACAAACGAGCAGTTCTTC. Residues: CAISESSRSMWDTNEQFF.

The chain uses TRBV7-9 and TRBJ2-2, with D perhaps TRBD2 (6 bases). Germline CDR1 SEHNR, CDR2 FQNEAQ (reference sequence). Trimming removed 4 bases from V and 1 base from J, with 13 bases in between. The CDR3 spans 16 residues. The CDR3 loop is CASSSIYGRNTGELFF. CDR3 DNA sequence: TGTGCCAGCAGCTCCATCTACGGGAGGAACACCGGGGAGCTGTTTTTT.

The DNA of the CDR3 is TGCGCCAGCAGCTTTTCCGGAGTTCCAGATACGCAGTATTTT. This translates into CASSFSGVPDTQYF. V is TRBV5-1 and J is TRBJ2-3; D is undetermined. Germline V gene data show CDR1 as SGHRS and CDR2 as YFSETQ. The CDR3 consists of 14 residues. With 2 bases removed from V and 4 bases from J, the gap between germline ends came to 11 bases.

This chain joins TRBV19 and TRBJ2-7; D gene unclear. CDR1 and CDR2 (germline): LNHDA, SQIVND (reference sequence). The CDR3 consists of 14 residues. Trimming removed 3 bases at V and 5 bases at J, with 14 bases between. CDR3: CASSIRGGIDEQYF. The CDR3 region has the DNA TGTGCCAGTAGTATTAGAGGTGGCATAGACGAGCAGTACTTC.

Worth noting for this clone: The sample contains more than one DNA sequence encoding this CDR3. The chain joins TRBV18 to TRBJ2-5, with a possible D match to TRBD2 (5 bases). Trimming removed 3 bases from V and 2 bases from J, with 10 bases in between. CDR3 length equals 14 residues. The germline gives CDR1 KGHSH, CDR2 LQKENI. The CDR3 sequence: CASSPQRGQETQYF. CDR3 in DNA: TGTGCCAGCTCACCTCAGCGAGGGCAAGAGACCCAGTACTTC.

The V and J genes are TRBV27 and TRBJ1-5; TRBD1 aligns across 8 bases. Looked up from germline, CDR1 is MNHEY and CDR2 is SMNVEV (reference sequence). The CDR3 runs 15 residues. J was trimmed by 3 bases and V by 5 bases; bases with no gene match: 6. The CDR3, as DNA: TGTGCCAGCAGTCGGATTCAGGGGGCCAATCAGCCCCAGCATTTT. Translation: CASSRIQGANQPQHF.

The rearrangement joins TRBV4-1 to TRBJ2-3; maybe TRBD1 (5 bases). The CDR3 sequence is 15 residues long. Trimming took off 4 bases at V and 1 base at J, with 12 bases between the two ends. Germline loops: CDR1 MGHRA, CDR2 YSYEKL. CDR3 protein: CASSRWGGGTDTQYF. The CDR3 DNA reads as TGCGCCAGCAGCCGCTGGGGCGGAGGCACAGATACGCAGTATTTT.

The V and J genes are TRBV2 and TRBJ2-1; D gene unclear. Trimming pared 3 bases from V and 15 bases from J, leaving 12 bases between. Germline CDR1 is SNHLY and CDR2 is FYNNEI. The CDR3 length is 11 residues. The CDR3 here is CASSDLKNPFF. The CDR3 DNA follows: TGTGCCAGCAGTGATCTTAAGAATCCGTTCTTC.